The sequence of this TCR beta chain was determined in a study of post-analysis software for immune sequencing data. Findings of the study overall: The study found TRBV5-6, TRBV5-1 and TRBV20-1 among four to six TRBV segments more frequent in patients than controls.

A remark on this clonotype: Its target is not known.

V lost 3 bases, J lost 0 bases, and 16 bases lay in between. Germline lookup yields CDR1 LGHDT and CDR2 YNNKEL (reference sequence). The CDR3 has 17 residues. Prepared TCR beta cDNA libraries contained unique molecular identifiers. TCRdb used MiXCR to reprocess the PCR reads, holding one entry per CDR3 protein. The data show approximately 630,000 distinct CDR3 sequences, approximately 59% seen once. The chain recombines TRBV3-1 with TRBJ2-3, with a weak D call TRBD1 (6 bases). This TCR was recovered from a girl aged 2-15 years with multiple sclerosis. What was sequenced was blood. The CDR3 is CASSHRGQSYSTDTQYF. The CDR3 DNA reads TGTGCCAGCAGCCACCGCGGACAGTCGTATAGCACAGATACGCAGTATTTT.